This T cell receptor (beta chain) was documented in a study of a mutant IDH1 vaccine in newly diagnosed glioma. Clones were sequenced by immunoSEQ multiplex PCR, and TCRdb holds only the in-frame ones, with some missing. Of 56,000 or so clones in the sample, roughly 80% were seen once. A note on this clone: Antigen unknown.

Germline CDR1 is SQVTM and CDR2 is ANQGSEA. The CDR3 covers 13 residues. V was pared by 1 base and J by 6 bases, with 9 bases between. Time point: week 47, end of study. Doses comprised 300 ug of mutant IDH1 20-mer peptide each, plus topical imiquimod. Each tumor in the donors was a new WHO grade 3 or 4 astrocytoma, IDH1-mutant and ATRX-lost. Findings of the study overall: Immune responses arising from the vaccine appeared in about 95% of patients.

The rearrangement uses TRBV29-1 and TRBJ2-2, with a weak D call TRBD1 (5 bases). This specimen was PBMCs, taken from a glioma patient whose treatment included an IDH1 peptide vaccine. This receptor was taken from a man aged 45-65 years with glioma. The CDR3 sequence: CSVEAQGAGELFF. The DNA for the CDR3 is TGCAGCGTTGAAGCCCAGGGCGCCGGGGAGCTGTTTTTT.